The rows below give T cell receptor beta chains drawn from one sample of a study of shared clonotypes between healthy human individuals. Generated by immunoSEQ multiplex PCR, the TCRdb table keeps only in-frame clones and is missing some. This sample has 1.5 million to 2.5 million clones; roughly 95% occur once, and the top ten carry roughly 1.2%. Source material: naive CD8+ T cells sorted from blood. The receptors were gathered from a man younger than 30 in good health. Each CDR3 is given with its conserved first and last residue. The D gene is left open where the match is weak. Rows may omit the clone size; those that give it use once, few, many or a size class.

TRBJ2-3 | TRBV15 | - | - | TGTGCCACCAGCACGGACAGAGCAGATACGCAGTATTTT | CATSTDRADTQYF
TRBJ2-7 | TRBV21-1 | - | - | TGTGCCAGCAGCACTCTGACCGGACTAGCGGATACCTACGAGCAGTACTTC | CASSTLTGLADTYEQYF
TRBJ1-2 | TRBV2 | - | - | TGTGCCAGCAGTGAGGGGCCCGCTAACTATGGCTACACCTTC | CASSEGPANYGYTF
TRBJ1-2 | TRBV5-4 | - | - | TGTGCCAGCAGCGGGGCAGACCTTAACTATGGCTACACCTTC | CASSGADLNYGYTF
TRBJ2-7 | TRBV7-9 | TRBD1 | - | TGTGCCAGCAGCTTAGCCCTGGACAGGTCGGGTTACGAGCAGTACTTC | CASSLALDRSGYEQYF
TRBJ2-7 | TRBV7-6 | TRBD2 | - | TGTGCCAGCAGCTTAGAAATAGCGGGAGCCCACGAGCAGTACTTC | CASSLEIAGAHEQYF
TRBJ2-7 | TRBV7-6 | TRBD2 | - | TGTGCCAGCAGCTACCGGGACTACTACGAGCAGTACTTC | CASSYRDYYEQYF
TRBJ2-7 | TRBV10-2 | - | - | TGCGCCAGCAGTGTCGGGCTAACTACCTACGAGCAGTACTTC | CASSVGLTTYEQYF
TRBJ2-7 | TRBV27 | - | - | TGTGCCAGCAGTTTTATGGGTTCCTACGAGCAGTACTTC | CASSFMGSYEQYF
TRBJ1-2 | TRBV11-3 | - | - | TGTGCCAGCGGGTTAGGGGGGGACCGGGAGGCAGCCTTC | CASGLGGDREAAF
TRBJ1-6 | TRBV6-1 | - | - | TGTGCCAGCAGTGAAGCGACAGGAGCTTATAATTCACCCCTCCACTTT | CASSEATGAYNSPLHF
TRBJ1-1 | TRBV2 | - | - | TGTGCCAGCGTTCGGGGGTCCTTGAACACTGAAGCTTTCTTT | CASVRGSLNTEAFF
TRBJ2-5 | TRBV4-1 | - | - | TGCGCCAGCAGCCAAGATAACAGGCAAGAGACCCAGTACTTC | CASSQDNRQETQYF
TRBJ2-2 | TRBV28 | - | - | TGTGCCAGCTTCCAGGCGGAAATCACCGGGGAGCTGTTTTTT | CASFQAEITGELFF
TRBJ2-3 | TRBV4-1 | TRBD1 | - | TGCGCCAGCAGCCTAAGCTCGGACAGGTCGGTGGATACGCAGTATTTT | CASSLSSDRSVDTQYF
TRBJ2-1 | TRBV13 | TRBD2 | - | TGTGCCAGCAGCTTAGAGGGACTAGCGGGAGGGCCCTTATACAATGAGCAGTTCTTC | CASSLEGLAGGPLYNEQFF
TRBJ2-7 | TRBV7-9 | - | - | TGTGCCAGCAGCTCACCCCTCTCCTACGAGCAGTACTTC | CASSSPLSYEQYF
TRBJ1-1 | TRBV9 | TRBD1 | - | TGTGCCAGCAGCGTACAGGGGGGCACCACTGAAGCTTTCTTT | CASSVQGGTTEAFF
TRBJ2-1 | TRBV7-9 | TRBD1 | - | TGTGCCAGCAGCTCAAACCGGGACAGGGGCCACAATGAGCAGTTCTTC | CASSSNRDRGHNEQFF
TRBJ2-3 | TRBV27 | - | - | TGTGCCAGCAGTTTCGTAGCCCCGGAGATACAGAGTGACACAGATACGCAGTATTTT | CASSFVAPEIQSDTDTQYF
TRBJ1-1 | TRBV19 | TRBD1 | - | TGTGCCAGTAATATCATGGGACAGATGAACACTGAAGCTTTCTTT | CASNIMGQMNTEAFF
TRBJ2-7 | TRBV14 | - | - | TGTGCCAGCAGCCAAGAAGTAGGAGGGGGACACGAGCAGTACTTC | CASSQEVGGGHEQYF
TRBJ2-1 | TRBV11-2 | - | - | TGTGCCAGCAGCTCGGGCAACTACAATGAGCAGTTCTTC | CASSSGNYNEQFF
TRBJ1-1 | TRBV27 | - | - | TGTGCCAGCAGTGGGTTTCTAGGGAAGGAAGGAGCTTTCTTT | CASSGFLGKEGAFF
TRBJ2-7 | TRBV28 | - | - | TGTGCCAGCAGTTACCCCCCGGACAGAGTCTACGAGCAGTACTTC | CASSYPPDRVYEQYF
TRBJ2-5 | TRBV25-1 | TRBD1 | - | TGTGCCAGCAGTGCGACAGGGGTCGAATATAGGGAGACCCAGTACTTC | CASSATGVEYRETQYF
TRBJ2-1 | TRBV9 | TRBD2 | - | TGTGCCAGCAGCGTAGAGATAGCGGGGACTAATGAGCAGTTCTTC | CASSVEIAGTNEQFF
TRBJ2-7 | TRBV5-6 | TRBD2 | - | TGTGCCAGCAGCTTGGTGGCTAGCGGGAGCTACGAGCAGTACTTC | CASSLVASGSYEQYF
TRBJ1-4 | TRBV6-5 | TRBD1 | - | TGTGCCAGCAGACCTCGGACAGGGTTAGGAGAAAAACTGTTTTTT | CASRPRTGLGEKLFF
TRBJ2-1 | TRBV19 | TRBD2 | once | TGTGCCAGTAGTATAGATAGCGGGGCGGCTGAGCAGTTCTTC | CASSIDSGAAEQFF
TRBJ2-7 | TRBV4-1 | - | - | TGCGCCAGCAGCCAAGGCCAAAACCAAAACCCCTACGAGCAGTACTTC | CASSQGQNQNPYEQYF
TRBJ2-7 | TRBV2 | TRBD1 | - | TGTGCCAGCAGCGGCCTCATGGGACAGATCCTCTCCTACGAGCAGTACTTC | CASSGLMGQILSYEQYF
TRBJ2-1 | TRBV11-2 | TRBD1 | - | TGTGCCAGCAGCTTCCCGGGACAGGCAGGGCAGTTCTTC | CASSFPGQAGQFF
TRBJ1-1 | TRBV28 | - | once | TGTGCCAGCAGTATCTTTGGGGGGAGCACTGAAGCTTTCTTT | CASSIFGGSTEAFF
TRBJ1-2 | TRBV4-1 | - | - | TGCGCCAGCAGCCAAGAAGCTGGGCAGGGGAACTATGGCTACACCTTC | CASSQEAGQGNYGYTF
TRBJ2-3 | TRBV28 | TRBD2 | - | TGTGCCAGCAGTTTTGCATTAGCGGGGAGCACAGATACGCAGTATTTT | CASSFALAGSTDTQYF
TRBJ1-1 | TRBV11-2 | - | - | TGTGCCAGCAGCTTAGGACTTAGCACTGAAGCTTTCTTT | CASSLGLSTEAFF
TRBJ1-4 | TRBV10-3 | - | - | TGTGCCACCTTATCGGGAAAACAGATTCCTAATGAAAAACTGTTTTTT | CATLSGKQIPNEKLFF
TRBJ2-5 | TRBV6-6 | - | - | TGTGCCAGCAGTCAACCGGGACTGGATCAAGAGACCCAGTACTTC | CASSQPGLDQETQYF
TRBJ2-3 | TRBV19 | TRBD1 | - | TGTGCCACCCCCCCGGGGACAGGGGTCACAGATACGCAGTATTTT | CATPPGTGVTDTQYF
TRBJ1-1 | TRBV6-5 | - | - | TGTGCCAGCCGCCTCTTCGGGGGATATACTGAAGCTTTCTTT | CASRLFGGYTEAFF
TRBJ2-4 | TRBV5-6 | - | - | TGTGCCAGCAGCTTGTACCCCGGAGACATTCAGTACTTC | CASSLYPGDIQYF
TRBJ2-2 | TRBV6-5 | - | - | TGTGCCAGCAGTTACCAAATCTGGACCGGGGAGCTGTTTTTT | CASSYQIWTGELFF
TRBJ2-7 | TRBV7-9 | - | - | TGTGCCAGCAGCTTAGTTTCCGGGGGCTTAGACGAGCAGTACTTC | CASSLVSGGLDEQYF
TRBJ2-3 | TRBV6-1 | - | - | TGTGCCAGCAGTGAAACGTTGGAACTTCCTAGCACAGATACGCAGTATTTT | CASSETLELPSTDTQYF
TRBJ1-5 | TRBV6-5 | - | - | TGTGCCAGCCGTCCTCGGGGGAATCAGCCCCAGCATTTT | CASRPRGNQPQHF
TRBJ1-1 | TRBV5-4 | - | - | TGTGCCAGCAGCTTGGGGGTGGGAAGTACTGAAGCTTTCTTT | CASSLGVGSTEAFF
TRBJ2-3 | TRBV6-5 | - | - | TGTGCCAGCAGTTGGTCCCTCACAGATACGCAGTATTTT | CASSWSLTDTQYF
TRBJ2-3 | TRBV4-1 | TRBD2 | - | TGCGCCAGCAGCCAAGATAGGAGTAGCGGGTACACAGATACGCAGTATTTT | CASSQDRSSGYTDTQYF
TRBJ1-2 | TRBV9 | - | once | TGTGCCAGCAGCGTAGCGGCAGGAGAAGGGTATGGCTACACCTTC | CASSVAAGEGYGYTF
TRBJ2-7 | TRBV28 | - | few | TGTGCCAGCAGTTTAGACTACGAGCAGTACTTC | CASSLDYEQYF
TRBJ2-5 | TRBV25-1 | TRBD2 | - | TGTGCCAGCAGTGAACCGACGCGGGAGGGGTACCAAGAGACCCAGTACTTC | CASSEPTREGYQETQYF
TRBJ1-3 | TRBV4-1 | - | - | TGCGCCAGCAGCCAAGAAAGGGCTGGAAACACCATATATTTT | CASSQERAGNTIYF
TRBJ1-2 | TRBV5-1 | TRBD1 | - | TGCGCCAGCAGCTACGGGACAGCAAACTATGGCTACACCTTC | CASSYGTANYGYTF